The entry below describes one T cell receptor beta chain. Some clones are missing from TCRdb's copy, which holds only in-frame ones; the method was immunoSEQ multiplex PCR. This table has approximately 300,000 clones, around 89% appearing once. This specimen belongs to a study of blood T cell repertoires in COVID-19. The wider study: T cells, B-cell-depleted T cells, or PBMCs provided the cDNA or gDNA that served as material.

Sequencing was performed on peripheral blood. The TCR originated in a man in his forties with acute or convalescent COVID-19.

The DNA of the CDR3 is TGTGCCAGCAGCCAAGATCTCGGGGGGTTCTACAATGAGCAGTTCTTC. It translates to CASSQDLGGFYNEQFF. This rearrangement joins TRBV4-2 to TRBJ2-1; 7 bases are a match to TRBD2. The CDR3 runs 16 residues. The V and J ends lost 0 bases and 3 bases, in that order; junction bases with no gene match: 5. CDR1 and CDR2 from the germline V gene are LGHNA and YNFKEQ.